The T cell receptor (beta chain) under discussion was sequenced for a study of T cell responses to AZD1222 COVID-19 vaccine. About the research overall: Second-dose intervals near 4 or 12 weeks were combined.

Method: immunoSEQ multiplex PCR; TCRdb's copy keeps in-frame clones and lacks some. The repertoire holds about 150,000 clones, just over 90% seen once, with around 1.9% in the top ten. General study points: Within unmutated variant regions lay the reported targets of nearly half of spike-specific TCRs. Baseline serostatus was positive in only five to seven AZD1222 recipients.

Points on this clone: The antigen is undetermined.

Losses at the gene ends were 4 bases for V and 5 bases for J; bases not matched to a gene: 8. The germline gives CDR1 SGDLS, CDR2 YYNGEE. This CDR3 is built from 18 residues. The V call is TRBV9, the J call TRBJ2-2, with TRBD2 matching over 16 bases. The sequencing used peripheral blood, collected on day 0 of AZD1222 vaccination. The receptor was isolated from an adult in good health. The CDR3 nucleotides read TGTGCCAGCAGCCTGGGACTAGCGGGAGGGCCGGGGACCGGGGAGCTGTTTTTT. This translates into CASSLGLAGGPGTGELFF.